These 4 T cell receptor beta chains were sequenced from one sample in a study of blood T cell repertoires in COVID-19. Generated by immunoSEQ multiplex PCR, the TCRdb table keeps only in-frame clones and is missing some. The sample lists around 250,000 clones; roughly 88% were seen once. Sequencing used peripheral blood. These receptors were taken from a man aged 80 or over with acute or convalescent COVID-19.

The chain recombines TRBV28 with TRBJ1-1; perhaps TRBD1 as D (5 bases). V gave up 7 bases and J gave up 0 bases, with 12 bases separating them. Germline CDR1 and CDR2: MDHEN and SYDVKM. The CDR3 contains 14 residues. CDR3 sequence reads: CASTSGQLNTEAFF. The CDR3, as DNA: TGTGCCAGCACCTCCGGACAATTGAACACTGAAGCTTTCTTT.

This clone showed up just a few times. The J gene is TRBJ1-6, the V gene TRBV14; 7 bases line up with TRBD1. Germline CDR1 SGHDN, CDR2 FVKESK. The CDR3 has 15 amino acids. The junction had 9 bases not matched to a gene; V was cut back by 4 bases and J by 9 bases. CDR3 residues: CASSPRQGVGSPLHF. DNA of the CDR3: TGTGCCAGCAGCCCCCGACAGGGAGTAGGTTCACCCCTCCACTTT.

V and J are TRBV2 and TRBJ2-3, with 15 positions matching TRBD2. V gave up 7 bases and J gave up 10 bases; unmatched junction bases: 9. Germline V CDR1 and CDR2: SNHLY, FYNNEI. The CDR3 sequence is 15 residues long. The CDR3 sequence is CASTQGTSGGRAQYF. As DNA, the CDR3 is TGTGCCAGCACACAGGGGACTAGCGGGGGGAGGGCGCAGTATTTT.

The V gene is TRBV7-9, the J gene TRBJ1-1, with unresolved D. The CDR3 is 13 amino acids. V was trimmed by 1 base and J by 5 bases, leaving 8 bases between them. Looked up from germline, CDR1 is SEHNR and CDR2 is FQNEAQ (reference sequence). The CDR3 sequence: CASSLDRWTEAFF. Written as DNA, the CDR3 is TGTGCCAGCAGCTTAGACAGATGGACTGAAGCTTTCTTT.